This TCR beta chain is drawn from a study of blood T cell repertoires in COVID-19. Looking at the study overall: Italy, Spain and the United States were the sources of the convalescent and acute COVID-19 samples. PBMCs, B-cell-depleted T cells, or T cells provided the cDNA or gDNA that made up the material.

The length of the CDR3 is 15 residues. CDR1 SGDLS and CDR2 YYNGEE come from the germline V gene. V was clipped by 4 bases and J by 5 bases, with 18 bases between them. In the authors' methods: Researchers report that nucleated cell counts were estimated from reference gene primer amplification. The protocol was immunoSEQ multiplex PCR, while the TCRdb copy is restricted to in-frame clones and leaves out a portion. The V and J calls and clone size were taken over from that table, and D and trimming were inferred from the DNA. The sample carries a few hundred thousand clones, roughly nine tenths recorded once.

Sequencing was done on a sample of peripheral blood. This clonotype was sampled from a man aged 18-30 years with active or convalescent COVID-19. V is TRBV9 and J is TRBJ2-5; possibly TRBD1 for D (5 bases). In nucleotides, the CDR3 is TGTGCCAGCAGCTCAACGCAGGGTTATTTCGAGACCCAGTACTTC. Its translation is CASSSTQGYFETQYF.